This section outlines one T cell receptor beta chain sequence together with its context. The antigen is not known. One end of the junction is discordant with germline, which a read error may explain. Germline DNA was also extracted, and blood RNA derived from unsorted whole blood. Prior to surgery, four milliliters of peripheral blood were drawn. From approximately 0.5 ug of total RNA, TCR beta-specific cDNA was reverse-transcribed using a constant-region primer. Libraries for TCR beta were built through three nested multiplex PCR rounds, which together made up a slightly modified ARM-PCR procedure. A C-beta reverse primer was combined with TRBV1-TRBV30 forward primers in the first two PCR rounds, and each round had approximately 10 cycles. Using its own MiXCR run on the multiplex PCR reads, TCRdb lists one record per CDR3 protein. The sample includes approximately 300,000 distinct CDR3 sequences, less than 75% of them seen just once.

These data belong to a study of tumor-infiltrating lymphocytes in primary liver carcinoma. Study background: All lesions had stage T1-T3 N0M0 and roughly 4.2 to 10 cm widths. Regarding the study as a whole: Tumors had a top-250-clone fraction that was significantly higher than blood (p = 0.039).

The CDR3 has 18 residues. Germline V CDR1 and CDR2: SGHKS, YYEKEE (reference sequence). This TCR derives from a man aged 35 to 55 with primary liver carcinoma and hepatitis B virus infection. Sequenced: peripheral blood. The rearrangement links TRBV5-5 to TRBJ2-5; the D call may be TRBD1 or TRBD2 (5 bases each). The CDR3 sequence is CAGSLGLIGTEYQETQYF. The CDR3 DNA sequence: TGTGCCGGCAGCCTGGGGTTGATAGGGACGGAGTACCAAGAGACCCAGTACTTC.